This TCR beta chain is drawn from a study of T cell responses to AZD1222 COVID-19 vaccine (dated by TCRdb to about 2021). Regarding the complete study: Because spike-specific TCR depth and breadth did not differ between the two schedules, AZD1222 recipients who got a second dose at roughly 4 weeks were pooled with those who got a second dose at roughly 12 weeks. Trial participants were enrolled by age into subgroups of 18-55, 56-69 and 70-plus years, and roughly 160, 29 and 62 TCR-sequenced participants, respectively, were included in these subgroups. TCR sequencing covered fewer than 250 trial participants: around 210 given two doses of AZD1222 and 26 given two doses of MenACWY control vaccine. Beyond this particular receptor, the publication reports: Participants were mostly white British, with more females than males. The authors suggested clonal diversity may have been underestimated. Reportedly, almost half of the unique spike-specific TCRs recognized epitopes lying outside the regions that are mutated in the B.1.351 and B.1.1.7 variants. The vaccine-associated CD4 TCRs covered the entire spike protein, and the dominant responses fell in regions 160-218 and 743-854. Only five to seven AZD1222 recipients were SARS-CoV-2 seropositive at baseline, limiting conclusions about previously exposed vaccinees. After two AZD1222 doses, spike-specific TCR breadth and depth were significantly higher than at day 0 and than in MenACWY recipients. Because no day 14 peak-response samples were available, repertoires were characterized only after the peak T cell response. In the small 56-69-year group, the increase in depth fell short of significance, most likely because of low power.

The CDR1 and CDR2 encoded by the germline V gene are MNHEY and SVGAGI. The CDR3 starts with the cysteine, ends with the phenylalanine, and has 14 residues. Here the CDR3 DNA is all that survives: 42 bases in frame from base 1. V sheds 4 bases and J sheds 6 bases, leaving 14 bases between their ends. This clone appeared a single time. Its antigen has not been determined. No much larger clone is present one base from it, and per-base qualities are unavailable. The time point label corresponds to: baseline before first vaccination. Samples from vaccinated people were obtained from the UK trials COV001 and COV002, which included a single-blind randomized controlled phase 2/3 trial of AZD1222 (ChAdOx1 nCoV-19) in healthy adults. For TCRbeta chain sequencing, PBMC samples were collected from trial participants at day 0 and at day 28 after the second dose. The CDR3 regions of human TCRbeta chains were analyzed by immunosequencing. The published analysis was carried out like this. Repertoire TCRs were checked for matches against a reference library of SARS-CoV-2-specific TCRs that had been generated using the MIRA antigen-specificity platform. Breadth was defined as the fraction of unique TCRs that were SARS-CoV-2-associated, and depth was defined as the fraction of total T cells that were SARS-CoV-2-associated. Each spike-specific TCR was assigned to its reactive spike region and to a CD4 or CD8 class using the MIRA data. Log10-transformed breadth and depth values were compared by one-way ANOVA with Sidak's multiple comparisons tests. The source is immuneACCESS, and TCRdb retained only in-frame sequences with V and J called. Part of the clones is not carried over; for the studies checked, unresolved V genes explain less than half of this, and the remainder is unexplained. Clone size and V and J calls were adopted from that table, with D and trimming inferred from the DNA. The sample data list about 170,000 clones, and roughly nine tenths of these were observed just once. The ten largest clones represent 6.9% of the sample.

The sequence joins TRBV6-5 to TRBJ2-3; a tentative D call is TRBD1 (6 bases match). Sequenced here: peripheral blood, sampled on day 0 of AZD1222 vaccination. This sequence originates from an adult in good health. The CDR3 amino acid sequence is: CASSSNRVKDTQYF. The DNA is TGTGCCAGCAGTTCCAACAGGGTTAAGGATACGCAGTATTTT.